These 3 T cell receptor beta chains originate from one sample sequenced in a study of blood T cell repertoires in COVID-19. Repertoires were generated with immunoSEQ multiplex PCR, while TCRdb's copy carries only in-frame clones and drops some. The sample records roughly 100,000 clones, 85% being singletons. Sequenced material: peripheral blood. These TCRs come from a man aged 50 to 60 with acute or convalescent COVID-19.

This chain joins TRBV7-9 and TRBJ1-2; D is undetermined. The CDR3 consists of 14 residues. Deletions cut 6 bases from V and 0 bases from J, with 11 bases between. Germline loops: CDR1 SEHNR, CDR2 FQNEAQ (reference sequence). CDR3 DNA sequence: TGTGCCAGCAGGGCGGAGGGTCCTAACTATGGCTACACCTTC. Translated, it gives CASRAEGPNYGYTF.

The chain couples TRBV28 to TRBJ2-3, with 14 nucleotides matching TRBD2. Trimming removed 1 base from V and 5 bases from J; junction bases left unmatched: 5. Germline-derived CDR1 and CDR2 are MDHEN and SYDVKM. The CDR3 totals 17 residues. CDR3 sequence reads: CASSLSGGLAGVDTQYF. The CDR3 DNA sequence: TGTGCCAGCAGTTTATCAGGGGGACTAGCGGGAGTAGATACGCAGTATTTT.

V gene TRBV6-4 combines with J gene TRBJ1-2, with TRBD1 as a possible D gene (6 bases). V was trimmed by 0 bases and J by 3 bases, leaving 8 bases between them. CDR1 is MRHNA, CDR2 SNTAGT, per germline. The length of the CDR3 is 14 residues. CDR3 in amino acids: CASSDSYRDYGYTF. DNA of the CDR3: TGTGCCAGCAGTGACTCCTACAGGGACTATGGCTACACCTTC.